The source of this T cell receptor (beta chain) is a study of CD8 T cells in ankylosing spondylitis. TCRdb passed the 5' RACE reads through MiXCR, listing each CDR3 protein once. The repertoire holds 250,000 to 400,000 distinct CDR3 sequences, with 11% as singletons. CDR1 is SGHAT and CDR2 is FQNNGV in the germline V gene. Trimming stripped 2 bases from V and 1 base from J, with 15 bases between. This CDR3 spans 18 amino acids. Sequences were obtained from blood, either unsorted or a sorted T cell fraction (not recorded which). The sequence came from a female donor with ankylosing spondylitis or in good health (not recorded which). The chain uses TRBV11-2 and TRBJ2-6; weak D call: TRBD1 (7 bases). CDR3 protein: CASSLRQGGGSGANVLTF. Written as DNA, the CDR3 is TGTGCCAGCAGCTTACGACAGGGAGGAGGATCTGGGGCCAACGTCCTGACTTTC. Filled out from reference TRBV11-2 and TRBJ2-6, the complete variable domain reads EAGVAQSPRYKIIEKRQSVAFWCNPISGHATLYWYQQILGQGPKLLIQFQNNGVVDDSQLPKDRFSAERLKGVDSTLKIQPAKLEDSAVYLCASSLRQGGGSGANVLTFGAGSRLTVL.